This passage covers 11 T cell receptor beta chains from one sample sequenced in a study of cytomegalovirus exposure and HLA in healthy donors. This PCR relied on a set of 60 Vbeta primers and 13 Jbeta primers. Generated by immunoSEQ multiplex PCR, the TCRdb table keeps only in-frame clones and is missing some. Of 110,000 to 150,000 clones listed, 70% to 80% are singletons. Sequenced input: PBMCs. The receptor source for this set is a female donor in good health and CMV-seronegative.

The chain couples TRBV11-2 to TRBJ1-3; D is unclear. Germline V gene data show CDR1 as SGHAT and CDR2 as FQNNGV. The CDR3 is 15 amino acids. Trimming shortened V by 5 bases and J by 11 bases, and 22 bases separated the two germline ends. CDR3 sequence reads: CASSPDGHRGVAIYF. For the CDR3, the DNA is TGTGCCAGCAGCCCAGACGGCCACCGAGGAGTGGCCATATATTTT.

V is TRBV2 and J is TRBJ1-6; D is perhaps TRBD1 (6 bases). In germline, CDR1 is SNHLY, CDR2 FYNNEI. With 1 base removed from V and 8 bases from J, the gap between germline ends came to 15 bases. The CDR3 extends over 16 amino acids. DNA of the CDR3: TGTGCCAGCAGTGAAGTTCGGGACATTAGGGATTCACCCCTCCACTTT. It codes for CASSEVRDIRDSPLHF.

This chain connects TRBV7-2 to TRBJ2-1; TRBD2 matches at 9 bases. V shed 5 bases and J 0 bases; nucleotides not matched to a gene: 2. There are 15 residues in the CDR3. Germline CDR1 and CDR2: SGHTA and FQGNSA. CDR3 DNA sequence: TGTGCCAGCAGCGTTAGCGGGAGCTCCTACAATGAGCAGTTCTTC. Protein sequence: CASSVSGSSYNEQFF.

The CDR3 coding sequence is TGTGCCACCAGATCGTACCGGGGCTACACCTTC. This encodes CATRSYRGYTF. V usage is TRBV27 and J usage is TRBJ1-2; no firm D call. This CDR3 contains 11 residues. V lost 10 bases and J 8 bases, leaving 14 bases between the germline ends. From germline, CDR1 is MNHEY and CDR2 SMNVEV (reference sequence).

The rearrangement links TRBV7-9 to TRBJ2-7; D possibly corresponds to TRBD1 (6 bases). The germline V and J ends were trimmed by 5 bases and 4 bases, with 12 bases remaining between them. Per the germline V gene, CDR1 is SEHNR and CDR2 is FQNEAQ (reference sequence). The CDR3 sequence is 13 residues long. This chain's CDR3 is CASSHGQIYEQYF. The CDR3 bases are TGTGCCAGCAGCCACGGACAGATATACGAGCAGTACTTC.

There are a few counts of this clone. J is TRBJ1-5 and V is TRBV7-8; a weak D match, TRBD1 (6 bases). Germline CDR1 and CDR2: SGHVS and FQNEAQ. The CDR3 covers 14 residues. Trimming removed 0 bases at V and 9 bases at J, with 12 bases between. The CDR3 DNA follows: TGTGCCAGCAGCTTAGCAGAGGACAGATGGCCCCAGCATTTT. It encodes CASSLAEDRWPQHF.

V usage is TRBV5-6 and J usage is TRBJ2-5; the D gene is possibly TRBD1 (5 bases). V was cut by 0 bases and J by 7 bases, with 13 bases left in between. This CDR3 spans 14 amino acids. CDR1 is SGHDT and CDR2 is YYEEEE in the germline V gene. CDR3: CASSLGRNRGTQYF. Here the CDR3 DNA reads TGTGCCAGCAGCTTGGGCCGGAATAGGGGGACCCAGTACTTC.

Only one count was recorded for this clone. The rearrangement joins TRBV11-3 to TRBJ1-2; weak D call: TRBD1 (6 bases). CDR3 length: 12 amino acids. CDR1 and CDR2 from the germline V gene are SGHNT and YENEEA. Trimming took off 5 bases at V and 4 bases at J, with 8 bases between the two ends. CDR3 sequence (DNA): TGTGCCAGCAGCCAGGGGTTCTATGGCTACACCTTC. It specifies CASSQGFYGYTF.

This clone appeared once. The rearrangement uses TRBV12-5 and TRBJ2-3, with 9 bases identical to TRBD1. Trimming at V came to 0 bases and at J to 4 bases, leaving 14 bases not matched to a gene. This CDR3 has 19 residues. Germline values: CDR1 LGHNT, CDR2 FRNRAP. CDR3 bases: TGTGCTAGTGGTTTGGTACTTCCGGACAGGGGTAGGCAGGCAGATACGCAGTATTTT. It codes for CASGLVLPDRGRQADTQYF.

The chain combines TRBV6-5 with TRBJ2-1, with 13 bases lining up with TRBD2. The germline gives CDR1 MNHEY, CDR2 SVGAGI. The V gene end was trimmed by 4 bases and the J gene end by 8 bases; junction bases not matched to a gene: 5. This CDR3 is built from 15 residues. CDR3 sequence reads: CASSSGLAGDHEQFF. CDR3 in DNA: TGTGCCAGCAGTTCCGGACTAGCGGGGGACCATGAGCAGTTCTTC.

The V call is TRBV6-6, the J call TRBJ2-1; 8 nucleotides agree with TRBD1. The CDR3 has 14 residues. The V and J ends lost 5 bases and 6 bases, in that order; junction bases with no gene match: 6. In germline, CDR1 is MNHNY, CDR2 SVGAGI (reference sequence). In nucleotides, the CDR3 is TGTGCCAGCAGTCAACAGGGGGTCCCCAATGAGCAGTTCTTC. Protein product: CASSQQGVPNEQFF.